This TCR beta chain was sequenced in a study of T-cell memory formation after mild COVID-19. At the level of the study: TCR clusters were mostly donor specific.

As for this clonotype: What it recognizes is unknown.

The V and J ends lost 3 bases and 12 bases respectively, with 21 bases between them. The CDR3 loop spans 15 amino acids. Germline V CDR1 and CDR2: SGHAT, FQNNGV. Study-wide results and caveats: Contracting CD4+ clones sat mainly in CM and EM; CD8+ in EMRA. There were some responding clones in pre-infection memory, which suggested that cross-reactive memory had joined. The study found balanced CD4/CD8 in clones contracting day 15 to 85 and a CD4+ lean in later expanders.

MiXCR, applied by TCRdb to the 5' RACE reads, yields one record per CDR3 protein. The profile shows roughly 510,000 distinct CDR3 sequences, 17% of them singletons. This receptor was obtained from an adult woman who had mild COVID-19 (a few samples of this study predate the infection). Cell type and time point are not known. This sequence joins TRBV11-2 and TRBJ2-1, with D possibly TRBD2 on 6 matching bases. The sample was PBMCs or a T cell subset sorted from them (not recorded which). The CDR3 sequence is CASSFEGLIALGQFF. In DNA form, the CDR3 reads TGTGCCAGCAGCTTCGAGGGACTCATCGCCTTGGGGCAGTTCTTC.